This TCR beta chain was obtained from a study of Ad26.COV2.S vaccination and SARS-CoV-2 variants. At the level of the study: Participants got Ad26.COV2.S intramuscularly, once or twice 56 days apart. General study findings and limits: Following vaccination, spike-specific CD8+ and CD4+ T cell responses reportedly exhibited substantial breadth. Breadth of non-spike TCRs did not differ between vaccinees and placebo recipients. Vaccine recipients posted higher spike-specific TCR breadth than their placebo counterparts.

This clone came up a few times. Its antigen is currently unknown. The treatment is: some 20 received Ad26.COV2.S at low or high dose, single or two shots; about 5 received placebo; per-sample allocation not given. All samples were drawn on day 63, counting from the first vaccine or placebo injection. Per the germline V gene, CDR1 is LNHNV and CDR2 is YYDKDF (reference sequence). The CDR3 is 15 residues long. Trimming pared 5 bases from V and 0 bases from J, leaving 13 bases between. Libraries were prepared by immunoSEQ multiplex PCR; TCRdb keeps only in-frame clonotypes and omits some of them. The repertoire holds about 350,000 clones, with about 88% as singletons.

Here the sequenced sample was peripheral blood, taken in a trial of Ad26.COV2.S vaccine versus placebo. The V and J genes are TRBV15 and TRBJ2-5; TRBD1 might be the D (5 bases). This clonotype was obtained from a person between 18 and 59 years old who received the Ad26.COV2.S COVID-19 vaccine or a placebo. In DNA, the CDR3 is TGTGCCACCAGCGCTTTTCGGACAAACCAAGAGACCCAGTACTTC. Translating it yields CATSAFRTNQETQYF.